Below, 3 T cell receptor beta chains from the same sample are listed, as sequenced in a study of cytomegalovirus exposure and HLA in healthy donors. The PCR used 60 Vbeta and 13 Jbeta primers. The table came from immunoSEQ multiplex PCR; TCRdb's copy has only in-frame clones and leaves some out. This sample's clone table lists around 200,000 clones. The sequencing sample was made of PBMCs. These receptors came from a woman in her 30s in good health and CMV-seropositive.

This chain links TRBV13 with TRBJ1-6, with 8 bases matching TRBD1. The CDR3 is 20 amino acids. Germline CDR1 PRHDT, CDR2 FYEKMQ (reference sequence). The V and J ends lost 4 bases and 5 bases, in that order; junction bases with no gene match: 19. CDR3 DNA sequence: TGTGCCAGCAGCTCCCGACAGGGGCCGATTTGGGGGACCCATAATTCACCCCTCCACTTT. Translating gives CASSSRQGPIWGTHNSPLHF. Complete variable domain (other parts from reference TRBV13 and TRBJ1-6): AAGVIQSPRHLIKEKRETATLKCYPIPRHDTVYWYQQGPGQDPQFLISFYEKMQSDKGSIPDRFSAQQFSDYHSELNMSSLELGDSALYFCASSSRQGPIWGTHNSPLHFGNGTRLTVT.

The CDR3 loop reads CASSLGRDRAPNTEAFF. In DNA form, the CDR3 reads TGTGCCAGCAGCTTGGGAAGGGACAGGGCCCCGAACACTGAAGCTTTCTTT. The chain has TRBV7-9 and TRBJ1-1; 9 bases line up with TRBD1. This CDR3 comprises 17 residues. Losses at the gene ends were 3 bases for V and 1 base for J; bases not matched to a gene: 9. CDR1 is SEHNR, CDR2 FQNEAQ, per germline (reference sequence).

CDR3 in amino acids: CASSEGPSVSYEQYF. The CDR3 coding sequence is TGTGCCAGCAGTGAAGGCCCTAGCGTCTCCTACGAGCAGTACTTC. This chain links TRBV2 with TRBJ2-7; possibly TRBD2 for D (6 bases). The V end was cut by 1 base, the J end by 0 bases, with 10 bases between. The CDR3 has 15 amino acids. Germline lookup yields CDR1 SNHLY and CDR2 FYNNEI.